A single sample gave rise to the 20 T cell receptor beta chains below, sequenced in a study of graft-versus-host responses after intestinal transplantation. TCRdb's table, derived via immunoSEQ multiplex PCR, lists solely in-frame clones and lacks some. The sample contains 86,000 or so clones, about nine tenths of which appear only once. Antigen specificity for these receptors is unknown. The material was unstimulated CD8+ T cells sorted from spleen or lymph node cells, obtained before intestinal transplant. The source is a human donor who received an intestinal transplant.

To note about this clone: A far bigger clonotype differs at one base, so this is likely a read error. This sequence joins TRBV7-2 and TRBJ1-2, with TRBD1 as a possible D gene (5 bases). The CDR3 consists of 15 residues. Germline CDR1 is SGHTA and CDR2 is FQGNSA. Trimming cost V 7 bases and J 6 bases, with 21 bases left between them. CDR3 protein: CASTPSYGTGNGYTF. CDR3 sequence (DNA): TGTGCCAGCACCCCATCCTACGGGACGGGAAATGGCTACACCTTC.

This chain uses TRBV27 with TRBJ2-2; a weak D match, TRBD2 (6 bases). This CDR3 spans 20 amino acids. Germline CDR1 is MNHEY and CDR2 is SMNVEV (reference sequence). The V end lost 7 bases, the J end lost 0 bases, and 27 bases lay between the germline ends. The CDR3 reads CASTAWASLSGTSNTGELFF. The CDR3 nucleotides read TGTGCCAGCACCGCCTGGGCTTCGTTATCGGGGACTTCGAACACCGGGGAGCTGTTTTTT.

The chain combines TRBV7-9 with TRBJ2-7, with D uncertain. The V gene's germline CDR1 is SEHNR and CDR2 FQNEAQ (reference sequence). The V gene lost 1 base and the J gene lost 2 bases, with 3 bases spanning the gap. The CDR3 has 12 amino acids. The CDR3 here is CASSLVPYEQYF. The CDR3 coding sequence is TGTGCCAGCAGCTTAGTACCCTACGAGCAGTACTTC.

V is TRBV10-2 and J is TRBJ2-5, with 9 bases fitting TRBD2. Germline lookup yields CDR1 WSHSY and CDR2 SAAADI. V shed 7 bases, J shed 5 bases, and the junction held 8 bases outside the gene matches. This CDR3 has 14 residues. CDR3 region: CASKGLALGETQYF. The CDR3, as DNA: TGCGCCAGCAAGGGACTAGCTTTGGGGGAGACCCAGTACTTC.

This sequence joins TRBV5-1 and TRBJ2-4, with 8 positions matching TRBD1. V shed 4 bases, J shed 7 bases, and the junction held 10 bases outside the gene matches. Germline CDR1 SGHRS, CDR2 YFSETQ. The CDR3 runs to 15 residues. The CDR3 is CASSRDRGFLNIQYF. DNA of the CDR3: TGCGCCAGCAGCCGCGACAGGGGATTTTTGAACATTCAGTACTTC.

The genes are TRBV13 and TRBJ1-5, with a weak D call TRBD1 (5 bases). The germline V gene encodes CDR1 PRHDT and CDR2 FYEKMQ (reference sequence). This CDR3 is built from 13 residues. V was pared by 0 bases and J by 6 bases, with 6 bases between. The CDR3 reads CASSLGTAQPQHF. CDR3 nucleotides: TGTGCCAGCAGCTTAGGGACAGCTCAGCCCCAGCATTTT.

The CDR3 here is CASSGGNTDTQYF. CDR3 DNA sequence: TGCGCCAGCAGTGGAGGGAACACAGATACGCAGTATTTT. V usage is TRBV10-2 and J usage is TRBJ2-3, with D perhaps TRBD2 (5 bases). There are 13 residues in the CDR3. Germline V CDR1 and CDR2: WSHSY, SAAADI. Trimming removed 4 bases at V and 2 bases at J, with 7 bases between.

The chain employs TRBV29-1 and TRBJ1-3; D unclear. CDR1 is SQVTM, CDR2 ANQGSEA, per germline. The V end was cut by 5 bases, the J end by 2 bases, with 10 bases between. The CDR3 is made up of 13 amino acids. CDR3 in DNA: TGCAGCGTTTCAAGGGAGACTGGAAACACCATATATTTT. Its translation is CSVSRETGNTIYF.

The chain carries TRBV19 and TRBJ2-7; possible D gene TRBD2, 5 bases. Trimming shortened V by 8 bases and J by 9 bases, and 20 bases separated the two germline ends. CDR1 and CDR2 from the germline V gene are LNHDA and SQIVND (reference sequence). The CDR3 loop spans 13 amino acids. Here the CDR3 DNA reads TGTGCCAGTCACGCGCCGGGATCTAACGGGCAGTACTTC. Protein: CASHAPGSNGQYF.

The chain recombines TRBV5-1 with TRBJ2-1; perhaps TRBD2 as D (6 bases). The germline V and J ends were trimmed by 6 bases and 7 bases, with 11 bases remaining between them. This CDR3 spans 12 amino acids. CDR1 is SGHRS and CDR2 is YFSETQ in the germline V gene. This CDR3 reads CASTFAGNEQFF. The CDR3 DNA follows: TGCGCCAGCACCTTCGCGGGGAATGAGCAGTTCTTC.

V gene TRBV30 combines with J gene TRBJ1-4; the D is unclear. Germline-derived CDR1 and CDR2 are GTSNPN and SVGIG (reference sequence). Trimming took 0 bases from V and 8 from J, leaving 7 bases between them. The CDR3 has 12 amino acids. CDR3 sequence (DNA): TGTGCCTGGAGTGTACTGCCAGAAAAACTGTTTTTT. It is translated as CAWSVLPEKLFF.

V usage is TRBV6-6 and J usage is TRBJ1-1; TRBD1 might be the D (5 bases). V was clipped by 5 bases and J by 2 bases, with 12 bases between them. Germline V gene data show CDR1 as MNHNY and CDR2 as SVGAGI (reference sequence). This CDR3 has 14 residues. CDR3 amino acids: CASSDAGGNTEAFF. The DNA for the CDR3 is TGTGCCAGCAGTGATGCCGGGGGAAACACTGAAGCTTTCTTT.

The J gene is TRBJ1-2, the V gene TRBV27, with D unresolved. Germline CDR1 and CDR2: MNHEY and SMNVEV (reference sequence). The CDR3 covers 16 residues. V dropped 0 bases and J dropped 6 bases, with 17 bases sitting between them. The CDR3 bases are TGTGCCAGCAGTTTATCGAGGTTTTCGGGGAAGGATGGCTACACCTTC. It translates to CASSLSRFSGKDGYTF.

On this clone itself: Compared with germline, one end of the junction differs, possibly owing to a read error. The V gene is TRBV6-4, the J gene TRBJ2-7, with D perhaps matching TRBD1 (5 bases). CDR3 length equals 15 residues. Germline loops: CDR1 MRHNA, CDR2 SNTAGT. DNA of the CDR3: TGTGCCAGCAGTGACCCCAGGGAAGAAGATTACGGGCAGTACTTC. Its translation: CASSDPREEDYGQYF.

This clone was recorded once. The CDR3, as DNA: TGTGCCAGCAGCTTAGCGGACCTCGGGAACTATGAGCAGTTCTTC. Translated: CASSLADLGNYEQFF. V and J are TRBV7-2 and TRBJ2-1, with D perhaps matching TRBD2 (5 bases). The CDR3 has 15 residues. CDR1 is SGHTA and CDR2 is FQGNSA in the germline V gene. V was clipped by 0 bases and J by 8 bases, with 14 bases between them. The whole variable domain, filled in from reference TRBV7-2 and TRBJ2-1, reads GAGVSQSPSNKVTEKGKDVELRCDPISGHTALYWYRQSLGQGLEFLIYFQGNSAPDKSGLPSDRFSAERTGGSVSTLTIQRTQQEDSAVYLCASSLADLGNYEQFFGPGTRLTVL.

The chain is built from TRBV11-2 and TRBJ2-7; a weak D match, TRBD1 (6 bases). Germline assignment: CDR1 SGHAT and CDR2 FQNNGV. The CDR3 loop spans 13 amino acids. Trimming took off 5 bases at V and 2 bases at J, with 10 bases between the two ends. In nucleotides, the CDR3 is TGTGCCAGCAGCGGGGGACAAACCTACGAGCAGTACTTC. Protein product: CASSGGQTYEQYF. Full variable domain (missing parts from reference TRBV11-2 and TRBJ2-7): EAGVAQSPRYKIIEKRQSVAFWCNPISGHATLYWYQQILGQGPKLLIQFQNNGVVDDSQLPKDRFSAERLKGVDSTLKIQPAKLEDSAVYLCASSGGQTYEQYFGPGTRLTVT.

As regards this clone: The limits of the CDR3 on the DNA are not certain, so only TCRdb's listed CDR3 is given. CDR3 loop: CASSFSGPGTEAFF. The chain links TRBV27 to TRBJ1-1. Counting both end residues, the CDR3 totals 14 amino acids. Per germline, CDR1 MNHEY and CDR2 SMNVEV (reference sequence).

The chain is built from TRBV2 and TRBJ2-7; TRBD1 agrees at 7 bases. Germline trimming cut 6 bases from V and 2 bases from J; bases unmatched to any gene: 10. This CDR3 spans 15 amino acids. In germline, CDR1 is SNHLY, CDR2 FYNNEI. The CDR3 spells CASSPAGTEAYEQYF. The CDR3 nucleotides read TGTGCCAGCAGCCCCGCCGGGACAGAAGCCTACGAGCAGTACTTC.

The chain has TRBV6-5 and TRBJ2-5, with TRBD1 matching 9 bases. The germline CDR1 and CDR2 sequences are MNHEY and SVGAGI. The CDR3 contains 14 residues. With V trimmed by 4 bases and J by 5 bases, 5 bases remained unmatched. CDR3 sequence reads: CASSWDRELETQYF. The CDR3 nucleotides read TGTGCCAGCAGTTGGGACAGGGAATTGGAGACCCAGTACTTC.

The V call is TRBV19, the J call TRBJ1-2, with TRBD1 matching 9 bases. There are 16 residues in the CDR3. Germline V gene lookup returns CDR1 LNHDA and CDR2 SQIVND (reference sequence). Unmatched junction bases numbered 11, after V lost 5 bases and J lost 4 bases. The CDR3 DNA reads as TGTGCCAGTAGTGAACCGGGACAGGGCCAACTCTATGGCTACACCTTC. It specifies CASSEPGQGQLYGYTF.